This T cell receptor beta chain was documented in a study of blood T cell repertoires in COVID-19. Study context: PBMCs, B-cell-depleted T cells, or T cells provided the cDNA or gDNA that made up the material.

Per the study methods: Estimation of nucleated cell counts was performed using reference gene primer amplification. Using immunoSEQ multiplex PCR, the repertoire was profiled, and TCRdb retains in-frame clones only, with some absent. V and J calls and clone size are as listed in that table; D and trimming were resolved from the DNA. Among a few hundred thousand clones, roughly 84% were seen once, and the ten largest hold over 0.8%. The germline V gene encodes CDR1 MDHEN and CDR2 SYDVKM. This CDR3 spans 15 amino acids. V was clipped by 6 bases and J by 4 bases; unmatched bases: 8. The specimen was PBMCs or T cells enriched from blood (not recorded which). This chain connects TRBV28 to TRBJ1-1; 10 positions agree with TRBD1. This TCR came from a woman in her thirties who had recovered from COVID-19. This CDR3 is CASSSPGTGATEAFF. In DNA form, the CDR3 reads TGTGCCAGCAGCTCCCCTGGGACAGGGGCCACTGAAGCTTTCTTT. Drawing the rest from reference TRBV28 and TRBJ1-1, the complete variable domain is DVKVTQSSRYLVKRTGEKVFLECVQDMDHENMFWYRQDPGLGLRLIYFSYDVKMKEKGDIPEGYSVSREKKERFSLILESASTNQTSMYLCASSSPGTGATEAFFGQGTRLTVV.